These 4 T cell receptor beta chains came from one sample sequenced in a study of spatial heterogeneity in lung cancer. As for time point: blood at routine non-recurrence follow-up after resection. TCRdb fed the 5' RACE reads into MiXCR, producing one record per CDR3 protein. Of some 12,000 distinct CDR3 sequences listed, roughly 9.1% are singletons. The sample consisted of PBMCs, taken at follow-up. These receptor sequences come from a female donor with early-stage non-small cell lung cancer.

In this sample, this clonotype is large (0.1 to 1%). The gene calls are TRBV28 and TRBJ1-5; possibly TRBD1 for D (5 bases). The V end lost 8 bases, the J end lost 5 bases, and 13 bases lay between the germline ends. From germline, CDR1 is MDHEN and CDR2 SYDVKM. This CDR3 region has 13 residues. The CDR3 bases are TGTGCCAGCGGGAGGGAGGGGCATCAGCCCCAGCATTTT. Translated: CASGREGHQPQHF.

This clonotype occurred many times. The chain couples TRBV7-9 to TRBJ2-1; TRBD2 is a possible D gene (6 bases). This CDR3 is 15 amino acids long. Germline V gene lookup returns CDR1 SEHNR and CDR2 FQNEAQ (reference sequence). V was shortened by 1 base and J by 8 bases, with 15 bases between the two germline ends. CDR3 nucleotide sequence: TGTGCCAGCAGCTTAGGTTTCGAGCGGGTGGATGAGCAGTTCTTC. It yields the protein CASSLGFERVDEQFF.

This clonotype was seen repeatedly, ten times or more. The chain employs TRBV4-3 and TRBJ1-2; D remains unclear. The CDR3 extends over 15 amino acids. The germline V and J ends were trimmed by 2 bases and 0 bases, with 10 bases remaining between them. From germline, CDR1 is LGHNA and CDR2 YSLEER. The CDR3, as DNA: TGCGCCAGCAGCCAACTGCGAACAGCTAACTATGGCTACACCTTC. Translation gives CASSQLRTANYGYTF.

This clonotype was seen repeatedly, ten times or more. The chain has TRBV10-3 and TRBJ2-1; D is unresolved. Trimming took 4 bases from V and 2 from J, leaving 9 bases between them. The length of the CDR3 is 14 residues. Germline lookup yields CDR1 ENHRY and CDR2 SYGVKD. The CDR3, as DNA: TGTGCCATCAGTGTAAGAGGACCCTACAATGAGCAGTTCTTC. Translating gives CAISVRGPYNEQFF.